This TCR beta chain appears in the sequencing data of a study of blood T cell repertoires in COVID-19. Trimming took 4 bases from V and 7 from J, leaving 11 bases between them. The CDR3 is 14 residues long. Germline loops: CDR1 WNHNN, CDR2 SYGVQD (reference sequence). Only in-frame clones appear in the TCRdb table, and some are missing; sequencing was by immunoSEQ multiplex PCR. The sample consists of around 250,000 clones, about nine tenths of them appearing once. The sequence came from a man between 50 and 59 years old who had been exposed to COVID-19. The chain joins TRBV10-1 to TRBJ1-6; no clear D. Sample: PBMCs or T cells enriched from blood (not recorded which). The chain's CDR3 is CASSGGIPNSPLHF. Here the CDR3 DNA reads TGCGCCAGCAGTGGAGGGATCCCAAATTCACCCCTCCACTTT.